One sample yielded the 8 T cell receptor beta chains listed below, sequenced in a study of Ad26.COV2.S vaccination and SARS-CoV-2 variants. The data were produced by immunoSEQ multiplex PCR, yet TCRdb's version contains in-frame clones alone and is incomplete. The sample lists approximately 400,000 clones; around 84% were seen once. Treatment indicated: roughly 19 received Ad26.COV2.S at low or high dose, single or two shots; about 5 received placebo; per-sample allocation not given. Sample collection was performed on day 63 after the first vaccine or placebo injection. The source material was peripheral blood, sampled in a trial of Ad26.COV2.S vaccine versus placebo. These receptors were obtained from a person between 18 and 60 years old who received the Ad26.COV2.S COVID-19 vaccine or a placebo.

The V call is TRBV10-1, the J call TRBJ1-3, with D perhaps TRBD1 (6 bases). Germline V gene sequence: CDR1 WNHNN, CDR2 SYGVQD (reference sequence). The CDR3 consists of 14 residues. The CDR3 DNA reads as TGCGCAACATCCCGGGGGCACTCTGGAAACACCATATATTTT. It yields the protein CATSRGHSGNTIYF.

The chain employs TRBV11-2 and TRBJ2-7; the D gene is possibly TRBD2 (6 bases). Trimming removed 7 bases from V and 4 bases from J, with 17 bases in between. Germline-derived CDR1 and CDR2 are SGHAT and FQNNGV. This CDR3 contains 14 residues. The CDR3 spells CASTPRRAGYEQYF. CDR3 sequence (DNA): TGTGCCAGCACCCCCCGGAGGGCAGGATACGAGCAGTACTTC.

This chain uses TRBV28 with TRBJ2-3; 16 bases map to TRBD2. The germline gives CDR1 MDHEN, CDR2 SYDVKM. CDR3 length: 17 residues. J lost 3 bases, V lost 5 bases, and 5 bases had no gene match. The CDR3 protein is CASSTGLAGGPTDTQYF. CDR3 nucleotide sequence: TGTGCCAGCAGTACGGGACTAGCGGGAGGGCCGACAGATACGCAGTATTTT.

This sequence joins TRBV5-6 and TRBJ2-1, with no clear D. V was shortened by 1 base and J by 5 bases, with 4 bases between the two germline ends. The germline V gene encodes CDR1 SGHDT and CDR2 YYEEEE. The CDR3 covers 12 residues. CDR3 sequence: CASSLINNEQFF. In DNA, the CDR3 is TGTGCCAGCAGCTTGATCAACAATGAGCAGTTCTTC.

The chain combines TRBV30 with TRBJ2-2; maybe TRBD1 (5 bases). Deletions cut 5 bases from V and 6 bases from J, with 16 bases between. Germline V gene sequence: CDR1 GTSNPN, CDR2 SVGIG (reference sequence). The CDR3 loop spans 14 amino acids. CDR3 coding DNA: TGTGCCTGGGGTTTGAAGGGGTTCTCCGGGGAGCTGTTTTTT. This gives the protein CAWGLKGFSGELFF.

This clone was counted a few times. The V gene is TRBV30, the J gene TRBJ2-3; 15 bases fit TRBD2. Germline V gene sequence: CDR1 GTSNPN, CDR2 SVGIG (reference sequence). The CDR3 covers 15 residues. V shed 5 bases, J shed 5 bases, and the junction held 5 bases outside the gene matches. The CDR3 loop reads CAWGRGLAGGDTQYF. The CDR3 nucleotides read TGTGCCTGGGGGAGGGGACTAGCGGGAGGAGATACGCAGTATTTT.

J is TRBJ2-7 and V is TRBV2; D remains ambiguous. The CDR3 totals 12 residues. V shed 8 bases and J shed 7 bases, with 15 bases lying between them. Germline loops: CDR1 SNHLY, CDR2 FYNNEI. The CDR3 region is CASLQDQREQYF. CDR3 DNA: TGTGCCAGCTTGCAGGACCAAAGGGAGCAGTACTTC. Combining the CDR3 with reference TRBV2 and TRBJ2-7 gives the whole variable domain EPEVTQTPSHQVTQMGQEVILRCVPISNHLYFYWYRQILGQKVEFLVSFYNNEISEKSEIFDDQFSVERPDGSNFTLKIRSTKLEDSAMYFCASLQDQREQYFGPGTRLTVT.

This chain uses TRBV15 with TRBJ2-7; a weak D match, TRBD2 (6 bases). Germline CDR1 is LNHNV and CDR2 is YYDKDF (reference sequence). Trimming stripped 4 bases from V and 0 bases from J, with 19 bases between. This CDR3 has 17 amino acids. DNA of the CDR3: TGTGCCACCAGCAAAGAGGGATGGGGACTGTTCTCCTACGAGCAGTACTTC. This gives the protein CATSKEGWGLFSYEQYF.